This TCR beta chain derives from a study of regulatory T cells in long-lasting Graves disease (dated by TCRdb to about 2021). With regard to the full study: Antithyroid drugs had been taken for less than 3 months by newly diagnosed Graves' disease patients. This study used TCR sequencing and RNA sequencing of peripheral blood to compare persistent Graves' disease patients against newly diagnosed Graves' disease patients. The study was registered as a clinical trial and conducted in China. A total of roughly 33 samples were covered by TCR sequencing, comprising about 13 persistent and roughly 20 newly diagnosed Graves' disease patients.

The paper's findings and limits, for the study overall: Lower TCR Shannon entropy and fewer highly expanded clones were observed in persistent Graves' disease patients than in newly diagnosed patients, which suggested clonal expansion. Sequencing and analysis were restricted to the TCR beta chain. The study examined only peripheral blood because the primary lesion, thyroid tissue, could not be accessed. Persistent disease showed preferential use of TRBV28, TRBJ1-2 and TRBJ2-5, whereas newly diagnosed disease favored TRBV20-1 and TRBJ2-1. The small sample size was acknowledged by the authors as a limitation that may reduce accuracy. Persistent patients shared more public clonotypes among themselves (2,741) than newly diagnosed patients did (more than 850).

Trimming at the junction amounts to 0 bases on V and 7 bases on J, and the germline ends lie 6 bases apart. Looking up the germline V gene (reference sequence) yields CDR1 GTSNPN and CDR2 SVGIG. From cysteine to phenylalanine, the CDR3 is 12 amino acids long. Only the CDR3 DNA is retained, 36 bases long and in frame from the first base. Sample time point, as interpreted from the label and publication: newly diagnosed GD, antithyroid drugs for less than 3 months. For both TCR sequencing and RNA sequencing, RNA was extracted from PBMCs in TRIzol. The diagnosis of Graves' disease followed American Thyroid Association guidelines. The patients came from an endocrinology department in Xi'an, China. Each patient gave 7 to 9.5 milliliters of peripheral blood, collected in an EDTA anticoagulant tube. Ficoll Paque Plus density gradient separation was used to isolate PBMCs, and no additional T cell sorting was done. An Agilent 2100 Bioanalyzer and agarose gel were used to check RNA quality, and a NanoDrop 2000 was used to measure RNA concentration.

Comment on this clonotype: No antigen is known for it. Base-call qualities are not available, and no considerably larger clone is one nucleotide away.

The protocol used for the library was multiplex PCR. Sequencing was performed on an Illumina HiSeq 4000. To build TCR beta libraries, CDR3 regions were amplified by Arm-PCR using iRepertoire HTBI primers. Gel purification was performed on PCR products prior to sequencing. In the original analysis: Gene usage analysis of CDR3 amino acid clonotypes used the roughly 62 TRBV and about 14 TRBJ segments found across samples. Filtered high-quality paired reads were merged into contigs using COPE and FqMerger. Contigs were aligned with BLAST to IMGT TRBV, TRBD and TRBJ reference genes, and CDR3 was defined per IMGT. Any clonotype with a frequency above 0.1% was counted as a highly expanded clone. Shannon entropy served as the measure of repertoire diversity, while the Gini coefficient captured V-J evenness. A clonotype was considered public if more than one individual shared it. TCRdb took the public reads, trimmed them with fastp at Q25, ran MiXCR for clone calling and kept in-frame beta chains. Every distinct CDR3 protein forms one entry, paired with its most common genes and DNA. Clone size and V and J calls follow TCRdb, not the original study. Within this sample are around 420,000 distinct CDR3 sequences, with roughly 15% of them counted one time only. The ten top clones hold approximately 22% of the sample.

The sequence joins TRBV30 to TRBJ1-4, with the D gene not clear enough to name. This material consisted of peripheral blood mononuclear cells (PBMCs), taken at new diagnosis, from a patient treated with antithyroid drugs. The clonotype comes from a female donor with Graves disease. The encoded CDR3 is CAWSVAAEKLFF. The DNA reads TGTGCCTGGAGTGTAGCAGCTGAAAAACTGTTTTTT.